The entry below describes one TCR beta chain. One junction end does not reproduce the germline sequence, and a read error may be involved. Measured with immunoSEQ multiplex PCR; TCRdb has only the in-frame clones, and not every one. The sample lists 250,000 or so clones, over 80% seen once, with less than 3% in the top ten. These data originate in a study of blood T cell repertoires in COVID-19. The CDR3 extends over 13 amino acids. Per the germline V gene, CDR1 is LNHDA and CDR2 is SQIVND (reference sequence). The chain couples TRBV19 to TRBJ2-1, with TRBD1 matching 10 bases. The specimen was peripheral blood. The receptor was derived from a man under 40 with COVID-19, enrolled during active disease. CDR3 protein: CASIPKPGQGIVF. The CDR3 region has the DNA TGTGCCAGTATCCCCAAGCCGGGACAGGGGATCGTCTTC.